This T cell receptor beta chain was recovered during a study of T cell responses to AZD1222 COVID-19 vaccine. The CDR3 runs 16 residues. The V gene lost 8 bases and the J gene lost 5 bases, with 24 bases spanning the gap. Germline CDR1 MDHEN, CDR2 SYDVKM. Some clones are missing from TCRdb's copy, which holds only in-frame ones; the method was immunoSEQ multiplex PCR. The sample contains roughly 100,000 clones, 82% of which appear only once. The material was peripheral blood, obtained on day 0 of AZD1222 vaccination. The J gene is TRBJ1-2, the V gene TRBV28; TRBD1 is a possible D gene (5 bases). The TCR sequence derives from an adult in good health. The chain's CDR3 is CASSSVMETETYGYTF. The CDR3, as DNA: TGTGCCAGCTCCTCTGTAATGGAGACAGAGACGTATGGCTACACCTTC.